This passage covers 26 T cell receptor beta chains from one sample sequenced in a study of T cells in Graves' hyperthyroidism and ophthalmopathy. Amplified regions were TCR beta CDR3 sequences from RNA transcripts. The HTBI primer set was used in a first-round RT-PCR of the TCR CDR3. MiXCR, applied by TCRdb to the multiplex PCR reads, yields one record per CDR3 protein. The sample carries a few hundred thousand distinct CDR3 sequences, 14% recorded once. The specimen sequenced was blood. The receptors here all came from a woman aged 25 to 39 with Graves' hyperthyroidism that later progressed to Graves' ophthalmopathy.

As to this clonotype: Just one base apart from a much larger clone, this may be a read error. The CDR3 coding sequence is TGCGCCAGCAGCTTGGGAGGTCGGGGAGGAACTGAAGCTTTCTTT. As protein: CASSLGGRGGTEAFF. This chain uses TRBV5-1 with TRBJ1-1; no definite D call. This CDR3 spans 15 amino acids. Per the germline V gene, CDR1 is SGHRS and CDR2 is YFSETQ. V lost 0 bases and J 5 bases, leaving 14 bases between the germline ends. Full variable domain (missing parts from reference TRBV5-1 and TRBJ1-1): KAGVTQTPRYLIKTRGQQVTLSCSPISGHRSVSWYQQTPGQGLQFLFEYFSETQRNKGNFPGRFSGRQFSNSRSEMNVSTLELGDSALYLCASSLGGRGGTEAFFGQGTRLTVV.

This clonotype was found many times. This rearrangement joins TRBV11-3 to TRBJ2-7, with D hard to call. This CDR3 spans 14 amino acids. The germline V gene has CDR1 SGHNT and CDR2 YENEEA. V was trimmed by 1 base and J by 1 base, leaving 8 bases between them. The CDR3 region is CASSLVSSSYEQYF. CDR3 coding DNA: TGTGCCAGCAGCTTAGTATCCAGTTCCTACGAGCAGTACTTC. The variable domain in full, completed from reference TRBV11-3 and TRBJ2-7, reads EAGVVQSPRYKIIEKKQPVAFWCNPISGHNTLYWYLQNLGQGPELLIRYENEEAVDDSQLPKDRFSAERLKGVDSTLKIQPAELGDSAVYLCASSLVSSSYEQYFGPGTRLTVT.

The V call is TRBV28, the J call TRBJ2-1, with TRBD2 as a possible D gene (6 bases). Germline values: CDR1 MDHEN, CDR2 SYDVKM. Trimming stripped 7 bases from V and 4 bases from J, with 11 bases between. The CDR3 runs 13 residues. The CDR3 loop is CASTDSGYNEQFF. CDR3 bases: TGTGCCAGCACCGACAGCGGGTACAATGAGCAGTTCTTC.

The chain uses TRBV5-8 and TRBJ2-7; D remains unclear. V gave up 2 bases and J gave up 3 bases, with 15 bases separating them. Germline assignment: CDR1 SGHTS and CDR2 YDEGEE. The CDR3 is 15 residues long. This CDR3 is CASSFKIRLDYEQYF. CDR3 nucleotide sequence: TGTGCCAGCAGCTTCAAGATTCGGTTGGACTACGAGCAGTACTTC.

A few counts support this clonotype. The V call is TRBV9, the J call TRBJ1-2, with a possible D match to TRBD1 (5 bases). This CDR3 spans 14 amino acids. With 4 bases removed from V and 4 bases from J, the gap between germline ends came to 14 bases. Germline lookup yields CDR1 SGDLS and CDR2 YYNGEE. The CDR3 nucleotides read TGTGCCAGCAGCCCCGAGACAGCAACCTATGGCTACACCTTC. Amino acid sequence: CASSPETATYGYTF.

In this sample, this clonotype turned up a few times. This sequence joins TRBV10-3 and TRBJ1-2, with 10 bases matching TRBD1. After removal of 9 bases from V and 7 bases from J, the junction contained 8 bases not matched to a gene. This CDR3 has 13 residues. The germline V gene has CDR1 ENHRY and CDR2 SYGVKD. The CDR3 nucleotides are TGTGCCATGCGAATCCGGGACAGGGGTGGCTACACCTTC. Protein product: CAMRIRDRGGYTF.

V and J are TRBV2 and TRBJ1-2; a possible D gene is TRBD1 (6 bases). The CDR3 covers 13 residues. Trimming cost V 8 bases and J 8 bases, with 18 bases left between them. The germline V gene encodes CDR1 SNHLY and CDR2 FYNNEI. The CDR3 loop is CASLTQTGSGYTF. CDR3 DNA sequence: TGTGCCAGCCTTACCCAAACAGGGAGCGGCTACACCTTC.

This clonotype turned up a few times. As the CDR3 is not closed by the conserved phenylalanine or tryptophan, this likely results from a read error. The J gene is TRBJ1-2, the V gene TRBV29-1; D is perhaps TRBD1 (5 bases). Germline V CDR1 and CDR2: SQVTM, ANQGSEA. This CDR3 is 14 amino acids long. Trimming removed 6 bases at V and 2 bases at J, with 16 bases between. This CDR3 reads CSVPGLRGNYGYTL. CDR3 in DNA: TGCAGCGTCCCCGGCTTAAGGGGAAACTATGGCTACACCCTC.

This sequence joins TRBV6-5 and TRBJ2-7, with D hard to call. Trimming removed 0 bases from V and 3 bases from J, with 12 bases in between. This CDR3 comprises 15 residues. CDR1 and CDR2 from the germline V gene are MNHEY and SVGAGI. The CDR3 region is CASSYSALRDYEQYF. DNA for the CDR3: TGTGCCAGCAGTTACTCGGCTCTACGCGACTACGAGCAGTACTTC.

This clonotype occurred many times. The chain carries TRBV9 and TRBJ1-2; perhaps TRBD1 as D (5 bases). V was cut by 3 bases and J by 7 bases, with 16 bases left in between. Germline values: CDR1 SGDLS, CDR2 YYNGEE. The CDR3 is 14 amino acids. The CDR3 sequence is CASSDPGRKSGYTF. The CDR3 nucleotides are TGTGCCAGCAGCGACCCGGGACGGAAATCTGGCTACACCTTC.

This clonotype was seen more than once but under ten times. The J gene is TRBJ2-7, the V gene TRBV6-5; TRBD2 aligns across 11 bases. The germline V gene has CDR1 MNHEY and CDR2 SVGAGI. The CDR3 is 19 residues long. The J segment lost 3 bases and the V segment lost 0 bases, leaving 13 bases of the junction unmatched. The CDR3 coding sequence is TGTGCCAGCAGTTACTCACCTCTAGCGGGAGGCACGAAAGGCTACGAGCAGTACTTC. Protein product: CASSYSPLAGGTKGYEQYF.

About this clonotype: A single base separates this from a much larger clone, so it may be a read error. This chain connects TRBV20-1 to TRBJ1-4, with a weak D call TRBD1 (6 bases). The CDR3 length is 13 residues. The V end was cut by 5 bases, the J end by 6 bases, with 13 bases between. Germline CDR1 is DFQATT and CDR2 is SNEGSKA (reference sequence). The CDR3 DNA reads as TGCAGTGCTTTTAACAGGGAGGATGAAAAACTGTTTTTT. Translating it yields CSAFNREDEKLFF.

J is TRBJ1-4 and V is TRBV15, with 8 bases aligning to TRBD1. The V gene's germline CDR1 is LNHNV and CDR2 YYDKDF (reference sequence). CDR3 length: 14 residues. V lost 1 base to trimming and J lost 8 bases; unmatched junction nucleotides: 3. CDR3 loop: CATSRVQGAEKLFF. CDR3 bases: TGTGCCACCAGCAGAGTGCAGGGGGCAGAAAAACTGTTTTTT.

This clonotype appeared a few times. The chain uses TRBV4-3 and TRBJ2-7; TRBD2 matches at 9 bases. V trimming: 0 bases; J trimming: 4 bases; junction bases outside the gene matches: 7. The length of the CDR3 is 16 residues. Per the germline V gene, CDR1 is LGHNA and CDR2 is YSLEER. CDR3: CASSQDPAGGPYEQYF. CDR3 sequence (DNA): TGCGCCAGCAGCCAAGATCCAGCGGGAGGACCTTACGAGCAGTACTTC.

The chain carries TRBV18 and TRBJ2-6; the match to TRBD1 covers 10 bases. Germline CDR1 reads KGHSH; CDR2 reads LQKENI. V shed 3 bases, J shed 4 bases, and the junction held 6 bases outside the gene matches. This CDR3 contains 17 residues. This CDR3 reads CASSPRQGARGANVLTF. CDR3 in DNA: TGTGCCAGCTCACCGAGACAGGGGGCGAGGGGGGCCAACGTCCTGACTTTC.

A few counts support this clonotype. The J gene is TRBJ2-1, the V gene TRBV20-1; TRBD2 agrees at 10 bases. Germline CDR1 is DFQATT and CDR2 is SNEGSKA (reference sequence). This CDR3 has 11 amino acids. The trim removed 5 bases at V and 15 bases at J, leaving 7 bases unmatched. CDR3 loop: CSAREREGLFF. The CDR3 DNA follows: TGCAGTGCTCGTGAGCGGGAGGGTTTGTTCTTC.

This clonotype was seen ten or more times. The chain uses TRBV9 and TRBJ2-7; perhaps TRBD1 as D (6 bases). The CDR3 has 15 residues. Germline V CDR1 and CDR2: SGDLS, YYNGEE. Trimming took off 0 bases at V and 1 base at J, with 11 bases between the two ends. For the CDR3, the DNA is TGTGCCAGCAGCGTAGGGACAGTTCCATCCTACGAGCAGTACTTC. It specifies CASSVGTVPSYEQYF.

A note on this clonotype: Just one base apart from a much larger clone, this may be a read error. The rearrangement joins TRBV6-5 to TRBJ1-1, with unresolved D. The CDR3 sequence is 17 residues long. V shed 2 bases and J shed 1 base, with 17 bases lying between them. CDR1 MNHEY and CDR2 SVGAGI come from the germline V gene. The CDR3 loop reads CASSYTPDPLRNTEAFF. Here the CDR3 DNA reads TGTGCCAGCAGTTACACCCCGGACCCTCTGAGGAACACTGAAGCTTTCTTT.

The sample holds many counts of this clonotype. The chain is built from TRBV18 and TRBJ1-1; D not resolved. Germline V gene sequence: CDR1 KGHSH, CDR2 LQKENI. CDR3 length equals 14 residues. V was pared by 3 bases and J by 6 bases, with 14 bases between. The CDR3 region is CASSPDLASPEAFF. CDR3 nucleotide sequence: TGTGCCAGCTCACCGGACTTGGCGAGCCCTGAAGCTTTCTTT.

The CDR3 here is CASRLDSFNEQFF. The DNA for the CDR3 is TGCGCCAGCAGACTGGACAGCTTTAATGAGCAGTTCTTC. This chain uses TRBV5-1 with TRBJ2-1; tentatively, D is TRBD1 (6 bases). CDR1 and CDR2 (germline): SGHRS, YFSETQ. V was cut by 5 bases and J by 7 bases, with 13 bases left in between. The CDR3 is 13 residues long.

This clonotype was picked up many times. The CDR3 bases are TGTGCCAGCAGCACAGGAACGAATGAAAAACTGTTTTTT. Encoded protein: CASSTGTNEKLFF. V is TRBV2 and J is TRBJ1-4; tentatively, D is TRBD1 (5 bases). Trimming pared 6 bases from V and 5 bases from J, leaving 10 bases between. CDR3 length equals 13 residues. CDR1 SNHLY and CDR2 FYNNEI come from the germline V gene.

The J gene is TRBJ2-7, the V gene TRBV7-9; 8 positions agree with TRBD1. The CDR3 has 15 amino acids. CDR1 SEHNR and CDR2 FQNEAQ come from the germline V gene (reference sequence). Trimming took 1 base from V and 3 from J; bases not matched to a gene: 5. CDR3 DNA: TGTGCCAGCAGCTTAGGGACAGGGTCGGGCTACGAGCAGTACTTC. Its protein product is CASSLGTGSGYEQYF. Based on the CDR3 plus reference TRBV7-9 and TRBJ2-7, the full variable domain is DTGVSQNPRHKITKRGQNVTFRCDPISEHNRLYWYRQTLGQGPEFLTYFQNEAQLEKSRLLSDRFSAERPKGSFSTLEIQRTEQGDSAMYLCASSLGTGSGYEQYFGPGTRLTVT.

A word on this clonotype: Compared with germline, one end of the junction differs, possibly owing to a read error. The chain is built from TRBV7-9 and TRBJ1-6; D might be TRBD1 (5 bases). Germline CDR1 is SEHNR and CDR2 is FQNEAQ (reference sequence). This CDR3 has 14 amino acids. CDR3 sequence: CASSPDSHRSPPHF. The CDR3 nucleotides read TGTGCCAGCAGCCCTGACAGCCATAGATCACCCCCCCACTTT.

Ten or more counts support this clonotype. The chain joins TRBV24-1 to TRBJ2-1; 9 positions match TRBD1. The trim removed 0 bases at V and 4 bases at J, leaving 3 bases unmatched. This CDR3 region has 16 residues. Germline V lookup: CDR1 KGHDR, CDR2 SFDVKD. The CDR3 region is CATSDLSTGGYNEQFF. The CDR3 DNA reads TGTGCCACCAGTGATTTGTCGACAGGGGGATACAATGAGCAGTTCTTC.

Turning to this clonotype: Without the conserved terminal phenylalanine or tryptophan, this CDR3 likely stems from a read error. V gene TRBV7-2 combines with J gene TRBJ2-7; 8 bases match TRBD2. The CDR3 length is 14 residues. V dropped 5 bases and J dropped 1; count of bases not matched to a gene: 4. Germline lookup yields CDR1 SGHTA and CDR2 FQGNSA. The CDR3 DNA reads TGTGCCAGCAGCGACCGGGGGGGTTCCTACGAGCAGTACCTC. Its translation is CASSDRGGSYEQYL.

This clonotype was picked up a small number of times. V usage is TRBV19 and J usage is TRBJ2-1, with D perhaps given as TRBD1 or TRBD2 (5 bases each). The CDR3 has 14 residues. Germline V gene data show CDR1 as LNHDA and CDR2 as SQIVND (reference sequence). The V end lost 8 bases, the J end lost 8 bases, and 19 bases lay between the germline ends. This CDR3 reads CASGATGGRDEQFF. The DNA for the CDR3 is TGTGCCAGTGGGGCTACCGGCGGGCGGGATGAGCAGTTCTTC. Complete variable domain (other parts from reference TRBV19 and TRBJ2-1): DGGITQSPKYLFRKEGQNVTLSCEQNLNHDAMYWYRQDPGQGLRLIYYSQIVNDFQKGDIAEGYSVSREKKESFPLTVTSAQKNPTAFYLCASGATGGRDEQFFGPGTRLTVL.